The sequence of this T cell receptor (beta chain) was determined in a study of post-analysis software for immune sequencing data. Whole-study results and caveats: Co-batched samples clustered tightly together by F measure. TRBV segments more frequent in patients than in controls numbered five and included TRBV5-6, TRBV5-1 and TRBV20-1. Controls had significantly higher normalized Chao1 diversity than multiple sclerosis patients.

Unique molecular identifiers featured in each of the TCR beta cDNA libraries. Each sample of about 1 to 10 million input T cells yielded roughly 500,000 cDNA molecules, so each molecule approximated one T cell. MiXCR, applied by TCRdb to the PCR reads, yields one record per CDR3 protein. This sample carries hundreds of thousands of distinct CDR3 sequences, approximately 59% of them seen once, and the ten largest clones take approximately 10%. There are a few counts of this clonotype. Its cognate antigen is unknown. This CDR3 is built from 13 residues. Deletions cut 4 bases from V and 1 base from J, with 6 bases between. From germline, CDR1 is SEHNR and CDR2 FQNEAQ (reference sequence).

Sequencing input: blood. This chain connects TRBV7-9 to TRBJ2-3; no clear D. The receptor was derived from a girl aged 2-10 years with multiple sclerosis. CDR3 sequence reads: CASSYIGTDTQYF. DNA for the CDR3: TGTGCCAGCAGCTACATAGGCACAGATACGCAGTATTTT.